The present T cell receptor beta chain was sequenced within a study of CD8 T cells in Susac syndrome. Study-wide results and caveats: A relatively small number of individuals underwent TCR sequencing and HLA analysis.

As to this clonotype: The antigen remains undetermined.

CDR1 LGHDT and CDR2 YNNKEL come from the germline V gene (reference sequence). Trimming took off 5 bases at V and 4 bases at J, with 23 bases between the two ends. This CDR3 is built from 17 residues. FACS was used to enrich TEMRA cells, whereas the CD8+ and CD4+ T cells were obtained by negative isolation. The authors reverse transcribed roughly 0.5 to 1 ug RNA with random hexamers. Multiplex immunoSEQ PCR targeted 54 Vbeta and 13 Jbeta TCR beta segments. Each CDR3 protein gets one entry after TCRdb re-called the immunoSEQ multiplex PCR reads with MiXCR. This sample has almost 450,000 distinct CDR3 sequences, with 85% to 90% found just once.

This TCR was sampled from a human donor with multiple sclerosis. V is TRBV3-1 and J is TRBJ1-1, with D uncertain. Source material: CD8+ T cells from PBMCs. This CDR3 reads CASSMTSPISILTEAFF. DNA of the CDR3: TGTGCCAGCAGCATGACAAGTCCCATTTCAATTCTCACTGAAGCTTTCTTT.